Below are 20 T cell receptor beta chains sequenced from a single sample in a study of identifying expanded T cells in peripheral blood (dated by TCRdb to about 2019). Library prep was done by the immunoSEQ multiplex PCR assay. In TCRdb, the immuneACCESS table is reduced to in-frame sequences with V and J assigned. These tables do not hold every clone; where another copy was compared, an unresolved V gene accounts for under half, and the others remain unexplained. The sample table lists 100,000 to 150,000 clones, about 88% of them with a count of one. The ten largest make up 7.5% to 9% of the sample. Sample: blood. The receptors were gathered from a person between 18 and 75 years old in good health.

This clone showed up just once. Within the sample, other DNA sequences also encode this same CDR3. The J gene is TRBJ2-1, the V gene TRBV5-1, with TRBD2 matching over 12 bases. The CDR3 has 13 residues. The trim removed 4 bases at V and 10 bases at J, leaving 3 bases unmatched. Germline CDR1 SGHRS, CDR2 YFSETQ. As DNA, the CDR3 is TGCGCCAGCAGCCTAGCGGGAGGGGTGGAGCAGTTCTTC. It specifies CASSLAGGVEQFF. The variable domain in full, with the rest retrieved from reference TRBV5-1 and TRBJ2-1, is KAGVTQTPRYLIKTRGQQVTLSCSPISGHRSVSWYQQTPGQGLQFLFEYFSETQRNKGNFPGRFSGRQFSNSRSEMNVSTLELGDSALYLCASSLAGGVEQFFGPGTRLTVL.

This clone has just one count. The V call is TRBV7-9, the J call TRBJ2-7, with D perhaps matching TRBD2 (6 bases). Looked up from germline, CDR1 is SEHNR and CDR2 is FQNEAQ (reference sequence). This CDR3 comprises 12 residues. V lost 3 bases and J lost 7, with 10 bases in between. The CDR3 protein is CASSFPGGEQYF. The DNA of the CDR3 is TGTGCCAGCAGCTTCCCTGGAGGGGAGCAGTACTTC. The full variable domain, its missing parts supplied by reference TRBV7-9 and TRBJ2-7, is DTGVSQNPRHKITKRGQNVTFRCDPISEHNRLYWYRQTLGQGPEFLTYFQNEAQLEKSRLLSDRFSAERPKGSFSTLEIQRTEQGDSAMYLCASSFPGGEQYFGPGTRLTVT.

J is TRBJ1-4 and V is TRBV2; TRBD1 matches at 9 bases. Trimming removed 7 bases from V and 2 bases from J; junction bases left unmatched: 14. The CDR3 totals 18 residues. Germline-derived CDR1 and CDR2 are SNHLY and FYNNEI. The DNA of the CDR3 is TGTGCCAGCATAGGCCCGCTCGGACAGGGGAGGACTAATGAAAAACTGTTTTTT. The encoded protein is CASIGPLGQGRTNEKLFF.

The genes are TRBV7-3 and TRBJ1-2; D possibly corresponds to TRBD1 (6 bases). The germline CDR1 and CDR2 sequences are SGHTA and FQGTGA. V gave up 6 bases and J gave up 2 bases, with 19 bases separating them. The CDR3 consists of 16 residues. Here the CDR3 reads CASSLKGGDTNYGYTF. The CDR3 region has the DNA TGTGCCAGCAGTCTTAAAGGGGGTGACACCAACTATGGCTACACCTTC.

The rearrangement links TRBV19 to TRBJ2-7; D possibly uses TRBD1 or TRBD2 (5 bases each). CDR1 and CDR2 (germline): LNHDA, SQIVND (reference sequence). The CDR3 has 15 amino acids. Trimming removed 4 bases at V and 5 bases at J, with 18 bases between. The DNA of the CDR3 is TGTGCCAGTAGTACCCACTTTTCAGGGAGCAACGAGCAGTACTTC. Protein sequence: CASSTHFSGSNEQYF. The full variable domain, in which reference TRBV19 and TRBJ2-7 provide the parts outside the CDR3, is DGGITQSPKYLFRKEGQNVTLSCEQNLNHDAMYWYRQDPGQGLRLIYYSQIVNDFQKGDIAEGYSVSREKKESFPLTVTSAQKNPTAFYLCASSTHFSGSNEQYFGPGTRLTVT.

CDR3 loop: CASKKDTLFSGANVLTF. For the CDR3, the DNA is TGCGCCAGCAAGAAGGACACCCTCTTCTCTGGGGCCAACGTCCTGACTTTC. This chain connects TRBV5-1 to TRBJ2-6; D possibly corresponds to TRBD1 (5 bases). CDR3 size: 17 residues. Germline V lookup: CDR1 SGHRS, CDR2 YFSETQ. Deletions cut 6 bases from V and 0 bases from J, with 16 bases between.

This clone occurred a few times. This chain uses TRBV20-1 with TRBJ1-2, with TRBD1 matching over 8 bases. The germline V gene has CDR1 DFQATT and CDR2 SNEGSKA (reference sequence). This CDR3 has 11 amino acids. V lost 6 bases, J lost 10 bases, and 7 bases stayed unmatched. Written as DNA, the CDR3 is TGCAGTGCCGACAGGGGAACATTCTACACCTTC. It specifies CSADRGTFYTF.

The chain is built from TRBV4-3 and TRBJ2-3, with D unclear. The germline V and J ends were trimmed by 4 bases and 0 bases, with 8 bases remaining between them. CDR3 size: 14 residues. Germline CDR1 LGHNA, CDR2 YSLEER. Written as DNA, the CDR3 is TGCGCCAGCAGCCCTCTTCTAAGCACAGATACGCAGTATTTT. This translates into CASSPLLSTDTQYF.

The chain carries TRBV28 and TRBJ2-7; no firm D call. Germline CDR1 MDHEN, CDR2 SYDVKM. Between the trimmed V and J ends, which lost 5 bases and 6 bases, there was a span of 8 bases. This CDR3 is built from 11 residues. The CDR3 bases are TGTGCCAGCAGTCCCCATATCGAGCAGTACTTC. Its translation: CASSPHIEQYF.

The chain uses TRBV6-6 and TRBJ2-1, with 9 positions matching TRBD2. The CDR3 loop spans 16 amino acids. V lost 4 bases, J lost 9 bases, and 13 bases stayed unmatched. Per germline, CDR1 MNHNY and CDR2 SVGAGI (reference sequence). The CDR3 loop reads CASSSASGIDFGEQFF. The CDR3 coding sequence is TGTGCCAGCAGTTCCGCTAGCGGGATCGATTTTGGTGAGCAGTTCTTC.

V and J are TRBV7-9 and TRBJ1-1; TRBD1 matches at 7 bases. The CDR3 consists of 13 residues. The germline CDR1 and CDR2 sequences are SEHNR and FQNEAQ (reference sequence). The V and J ends lost 1 base and 4 bases, in that order; junction bases with no gene match: 0. CDR3: CASSLGQGTEAFF. The CDR3 bases are TGTGCCAGCAGCTTAGGACAGGGCACTGAAGCTTTCTTT.

The chain has TRBV6-5 and TRBJ2-7; D is uncertain. V was pared by 7 bases and J by 6 bases, with 13 bases between. Germline V lookup: CDR1 MNHEY, CDR2 SVGAGI. This CDR3 has 12 amino acids. The CDR3 here is CASNGILGEQYF. The CDR3 bases are TGTGCCAGCAACGGTATTCTTGGCGAGCAGTACTTC.

This clone showed up many times. Additional DNA sequences in this sample encode the identical CDR3. This chain uses TRBV5-1 with TRBJ2-7; D not resolved. Trimming took 0 bases from V and 3 from J, leaving 7 bases between them. CDR1 and CDR2 (germline): SGHRS, YFSETQ. The CDR3 runs 13 residues. The CDR3, as DNA: TGCGCCAGCAGCTTGGAACGGTACTACGAGCAGTACTTC. Translating gives CASSLERYYEQYF.

The chain has TRBV7-3 and TRBJ2-2, with D unresolved. The CDR3 consists of 13 residues. Germline assignment: CDR1 SGHTA and CDR2 FQGTGA. The V gene lost 4 bases and the J gene lost 7 bases, with 10 bases spanning the gap. The CDR3 spells CASSSDWSGELFF. DNA of the CDR3: TGTGCCAGCAGCTCGGATTGGAGCGGGGAGCTGTTTTTT.

The CDR3 loop reads CASSTLQETQYF. The CDR3 coding sequence is TGTGCCAGCAGTACACTACAAGAGACCCAGTACTTC. The chain is built from TRBV27 and TRBJ2-5; unclear D gene. Germline V gene data show CDR1 as MNHEY and CDR2 as SMNVEV (reference sequence). The V end was cut by 5 bases, the J end by 2 bases, with 6 bases between. This CDR3 comprises 12 residues.

CDR3 sequence: CAISEGGQGSNQPQHF. The CDR3 nucleotides read TGTGCCATCAGTGAAGGGGGACAGGGCTCTAATCAGCCCCAGCATTTT. The chain links TRBV10-3 to TRBJ1-5; 9 positions match TRBD1. Germline V gene data show CDR1 as ENHRY and CDR2 as SYGVKD. V lost 3 bases, J lost 4 bases, and 7 bases stayed unmatched. This CDR3 has 16 amino acids.

This chain joins TRBV5-1 and TRBJ2-5; the match to TRBD2 covers 7 bases. V dropped 0 bases and J dropped 4; count of bases not matched to a gene: 3. This CDR3 contains 14 residues. Germline values: CDR1 SGHRS, CDR2 YFSETQ. The DNA of the CDR3 is TGCGCCAGCAGCTTGGAAGGCGGGGGAGAGACCCAGTACTTC. Translation gives CASSLEGGGETQYF. Using reference TRBV5-1 and TRBJ2-5 for the parts outside the CDR3, the full variable domain is KAGVTQTPRYLIKTRGQQVTLSCSPISGHRSVSWYQQTPGQGLQFLFEYFSETQRNKGNFPGRFSGRQFSNSRSEMNVSTLELGDSALYLCASSLEGGGETQYFGPGTRLLVL.

This sequence joins TRBV18 and TRBJ1-1; D possibly corresponds to TRBD1 (6 bases). The CDR3 extends over 13 amino acids. Germline lookup yields CDR1 KGHSH and CDR2 LQKENI. With 5 bases removed from V and 6 bases from J, the gap between germline ends came to 13 bases. CDR3 sequence reads: CASSKTGQAEAFF. CDR3 sequence (DNA): TGTGCCAGCTCAAAAACAGGGCAGGCTGAAGCTTTCTTT.

Note on this clone: The same CDR3 can be traced to other DNA sequences in this sample. The genes are TRBV5-4 and TRBJ1-2, with TRBD1 identical over 8 bases. Germline V gene sequence: CDR1 SGHNT, CDR2 YYREEE (reference sequence). The V and J ends lost 3 bases and 3 bases, in that order; junction bases with no gene match: 4. The CDR3 covers 14 residues. As DNA, the CDR3 is TGTGCCAGCAGCTCAGGACAGGGCTACTATGGCTACACCTTC. It yields the protein CASSSGQGYYGYTF.

The J gene is TRBJ2-5, the V gene TRBV9; D may be TRBD1 or TRBD2 (6 bases each). The CDR3 runs 14 residues. CDR1 is SGDLS, CDR2 YYNGEE, per germline. With 3 bases removed from V and 5 bases from J, the gap between germline ends came to 14 bases. The CDR3 is CASSGGALDETQYF. Here the CDR3 DNA reads TGTGCCAGCAGCGGGGGGGCATTAGACGAGACCCAGTACTTC.